The clone carrying this T cell receptor beta chain was counted at least ten times. Its antigen is as yet unknown. The authors made TCR cDNA by 5'RACE template switching, adding a universal primer site and UMIs. One entry per CDR3 protein results from TCRdb running MiXCR on the 5' RACE reads. The sample contains about 350,000 distinct CDR3 sequences, approximately 13% of which appear only once. This sample is part of a study of T cells after yellow fever vaccination. Study-wide points: At around 96% for CD4 and approximately 89% for CD8, most primary-vaccination clones showed up again after the booster.

V lost 0 bases and J 5 bases, leaving 11 bases between the germline ends. Germline V CDR1 and CDR2: SGHRS, YFSETQ. The CDR3 is 14 residues long. V and J are TRBV5-1 and TRBJ2-5; possibly TRBD1 or TRBD2 for D (5 bases each). The receptor was derived from a man aged 18 to 29 who received the YFV17D yellow fever vaccine. The sample in question was CD4+ T cells sorted from PBMCs, obtained 15 days after the yellow fever booster vaccination. The CDR3 is CASSLEVGRETQYF. Written as DNA, the CDR3 is TGCGCCAGCAGCTTGGAGGTGGGACGGGAGACCCAGTACTTC.